This is a list of T cell receptor beta chains from one sample in a study of blood T cell repertoires in COVID-19. Here immunoSEQ multiplex PCR was the method, and the copy in TCRdb shows in-frame clones only, minus some. The sample records about 99,000 clones, about 80% being singletons. The sample consisted of peripheral blood. The receptors were gathered from a man aged 55 to 70 with acute or convalescent COVID-19. CDR3s include the opening cysteine and the closing phenylalanine or tryptophan. D genes are given only for firm matches. For some rows the clone size is stated as once, few or many, or as a class when expanded; others skip it.

abundance,v_gene,j_gene,len,d_gene,CDR3nt,CDR3aa
-,TRBV24-1,TRBJ2-1,16,-,TGTGCCACCAGTACCCCGGCAATAGCGGAATACAATGAGCAGTTCTTC,CATSTPAIAEYNEQFF
-,TRBV5-1,TRBJ2-2,15,-,TGCGCCAGCAGCTTGGTCCTAACAGATACCGGGGAGCTGTTTTTT,CASSLVLTDTGELFF
-,TRBV19,TRBJ1-3,16,-,TGTGCCAGTAGTGCGGACAGCAGCTACTCTGGAAACACCATATATTTT,CASSADSSYSGNTIYF
-,TRBV10-1,TRBJ2-2,12,TRBD2,TGCGCCAGCACGGGAGGTACCGGGGAGCTGTTTTTT,CASTGGTGELFF
-,TRBV20-1,TRBJ1-1,16,TRBD1,TGCAGTGCTAGTTTTCCGGGACAGACTGTGAACACTGAAGCTTTCTTT,CSASFPGQTVNTEAFF
-,TRBV28,TRBJ1-5,16,TRBD1,TGTGCCAGCAGTAGGACAGGGGGCGTCGGAGTTCAGCCCCAGCATTTT,CASSRTGGVGVQPQHF
-,TRBV7-3,TRBJ1-1,14,TRBD1,TGTGCCAGCAGCTTAAGACAGGGAGCCACTGAAGCTTTCTTT,CASSLRQGATEAFF
-,TRBV7-5,TRBJ2-7,16,-,TGTGTCAGAAGCTTGGTCTCGACTGCGAGCTCCTACGAGCAGTACTTC,CVRSLVSTASSYEQYF
-,TRBV7-8,TRBJ2-1,17,TRBD2,TGTGCCAGCAGCACCCGACTAGCGGGAGTGACCTACAATGAGCAGTTCTTC,CASSTRLAGVTYNEQFF
once,TRBV6-5,TRBJ1-5,14,-,TGTGCCAGCAGTTATCGAGGTAGCAATCAGCCCCAGCATTTT,CASSYRGSNQPQHF
-,TRBV21-1,TRBJ1-4,15,-,TGTGCCAGCAGCATCCGAACGGGGAAGAATGAAAAACTGTTTTTT,CASSIRTGKNEKLFF
-,TRBV10-3,TRBJ2-1,16,TRBD2,TGTGCCATCAGTGAGCGGCGGGAGGGCTTCGTCAATGAGCAGTTCTTC,CAISERREGFVNEQFF
-,TRBV12-5,TRBJ1-1,15,TRBD1,TGTGCTAGTGGTTTGGCGACAGGGAGGTACACTGAAGCTTTCTTT,CASGLATGRYTEAFF
-,TRBV27,TRBJ1-5,14,TRBD1,TGTGCCAGCAGGACAGGGTTCGGGCATCAGCCCCAGCATTTT,CASRTGFGHQPQHF
-,TRBV19,TRBJ1-6,16,-,TGTGCCAGTAGGCAACCCGGGACTCCCTGGGGGACACCCCTCCACTTT,CASRQPGTPWGTPLHF
-,TRBV7-9,TRBJ2-5,13,TRBD2,TGTGCCAGCATCACAGTGGGAGGGGAGACCCAGTACTTC,CASITVGGETQYF
few,TRBV28,TRBJ1-5,14,-,TGTGCCACCGGGGGAGCAGGGTTCAATCAGCCCCAGCATTTT,CATGGAGFNQPQHF
-,TRBV29-1,TRBJ1-1,12,-,TGCAGCGCCGAGGGGGATTGGACTGAAGCTTTCTTT,CSAEGDWTEAFF
-,TRBV5-1,TRBJ2-1,13,-,TGCGCCAGCAGCTTGCCCGGGGGACGTGAGCAGTTCTTC,CASSLPGGREQFF
-,TRBV28,TRBJ2-5,13,-,TGTGCCAGCAGTTTGGGGGCCAGCGAGACCCAGTACTTC,CASSLGASETQYF
-,TRBV28,TRBJ1-1,11,-,TGTGCCAGCACCCGGGTGACTGAAGCTTTCTTT,CASTRVTEAFF
once,TRBV18,TRBJ1-1,13,TRBD1,TGTGCCAGCTCACCCGGGACAGGGACTGAAGCTTTCTTT,CASSPGTGTEAFF
once,TRBV6-4,TRBJ2-1,15,TRBD2,TGTGCCAGCAGACCCGGACTAGCGGGAGGCGATGAGCAGTTCTTC,CASRPGLAGGDEQFF
-,TRBV7-6,TRBJ1-2,15,TRBD1,TGTGCCAGCAGCTTAGGAACAGGGGTTACCTATGGCTACACCTTC,CASSLGTGVTYGYTF
-,TRBV27,TRBJ1-1,17,-,TGTGCCAGCAGTTTGAGGCCGCCTACCTTCGGGAACACTGAAGCTTTCTTT,CASSLRPPTFGNTEAFF
few,TRBV10-2,TRBJ2-1,17,TRBD2,TGCGCCAGCAGTAAACTCTCTTTAGCGGGAGGACCCCCTGAGCAGTTCTTC,CASSKLSLAGGPPEQFF
-,TRBV24-1,TRBJ2-6,16,TRBD1,TGTGCCACCAGTGACGAGACAGGGACTGGGGCCAACGTCCTGACTTTC,CATSDETGTGANVLTF
few,TRBV19,TRBJ1-2,14,-,TGTGCCAGTAGTTTCACCGGGCAGGGCTATGGCTACACCTTC,CASSFTGQGYGYTF
-,TRBV5-1,TRBJ2-2,14,-,TGCGCCAGCAGCCGCGGGACGAACACCGGGGAGCTGTTTTTT,CASSRGTNTGELFF
-,TRBV27,TRBJ1-6,15,-,TGTGCCAGCAGTTTAACCGACAGGTATAATTCACCCCTCCACTTT,CASSLTDRYNSPLHF
-,TRBV7-9,TRBJ2-1,14,TRBD2,TGTGCCAGCAGCTCGGGACTAGCTGTCGATGAGCAGTTCTTC,CASSSGLAVDEQFF
once,TRBV7-2,TRBJ1-6,15,TRBD1,TGTGCCAGCAGCTTAAGTACAGGGGGGGCTCCACCCCTCCACTTT,CASSLSTGGAPPLHF
few,TRBV7-6,TRBJ1-4,16,-,TGTGCCAGCAGTACAGAGATGGGGGGGATTGATGAAAAACTGTTTTTT,CASSTEMGGIDEKLFF
-,TRBV6-5,TRBJ1-2,15,-,TGTGCCAGCAGTTATTATCCAGGGAACAACTATGGCTACACCTTC,CASSYYPGNNYGYTF
-,TRBV4-3,TRBJ1-1,14,TRBD1,TGCGCCAGCAGCCAAGTCTCAGGGACAGGAGAAGCTTTCTTT,CASSQVSGTGEAFF
-,TRBV9,TRBJ2-6,18,-,TGTGCCAGCAGCGTAGCTCAGGGGAAGTTGACTGGGGCCAACGTCCTGACTTTC,CASSVAQGKLTGANVLTF
-,TRBV5-1,TRBJ1-1,13,-,TGCGCCAGCAGACCCCTAGGAAGCTCTGAAGCTTTCTTT,CASRPLGSSEAFF
-,TRBV7-2,TRBJ1-1,13,TRBD1,TGTGCCAGCAGCGCGACAGGGCGGGGTGAAGCTTTCTTT,CASSATGRGEAFF
-,TRBV7-8,TRBJ2-7,15,TRBD2,TGTGCCAGCAGCCTTAGTTGGAGCGGGAGCTACGAGCAGTACTTC,CASSLSWSGSYEQYF
-,TRBV7-2,TRBJ2-2,19,TRBD1,TGTGCCAGCAGCTCCCGGGACAGGGGACGCCCCCGGAACACCGGGGAGCTGTTTTTT,CASSSRDRGRPRNTGELFF
-,TRBV25-1,TRBJ2-3,11,-,TGTGCCAGCAGTTCCGCGGATACGCAGTATTTT,CASSSADTQYF
-,TRBV18,TRBJ2-2,14,TRBD1,TGTGCCAGCTCCGAGGGGGCCACTGCCGGGGAGCTGTTTTTT,CASSEGATAGELFF
-,TRBV5-1,TRBJ2-2,19,TRBD2,TGCGCCAGTAGGGGGTCCGGGACTAGCGGGAGGTCGAGACACGGGGAGCTGTTTTTT,CASRGSGTSGRSRHGELFF
-,TRBV24-1,TRBJ1-1,15,-,TGTGCCACCAGTGATTCGGTATCTTTGAACACTGAAGCTTTCTTT,CATSDSVSLNTEAFF
-,TRBV10-1,TRBJ2-2,15,TRBD2,TGCGCCAGCAGTGAGGGGACTAGATTTTCCGGGGAGCTGTTTTTT,CASSEGTRFSGELFF
-,TRBV7-8,TRBJ2-3,16,-,TGTGCCAGCAGCTCCCTGGGGGCCTCGAGCACAGATACGCAGTATTTT,CASSSLGASSTDTQYF
-,TRBV5-1,TRBJ1-5,13,-,TGCGCCAGCAGCGTGACAGGAGATCAGCCCCAGCATTTT,CASSVTGDQPQHF
-,TRBV11-2,TRBJ2-4,16,-,TGTGCCAGCAGCTTAGCGTACAGTCCCGCCAAAAACATTCAGTACTTC,CASSLAYSPAKNIQYF
-,TRBV2,TRBJ1-5,19,-,TGTGCCAGCAGTGAAGAAGTGGACCGGAGCGGTTTCAGCAATCAGCCCCAGCATTTT,CASSEEVDRSGFSNQPQHF
-,TRBV27,TRBJ1-2,15,-,TGTGCCAGCAGTCTATACCAGGGAACTAACTATGGCTACACCTTC,CASSLYQGTNYGYTF
many,TRBV19,TRBJ2-1,13,TRBD2,TGTGCCAGTAGTACGTCCGGGGGGACTCCCGCGATCTTC,CASSTSGGTPAIF
-,TRBV24-1,TRBJ1-5,17,-,TGTGCCACCAGTGATTCCGGGACACCTTCTGGCAATCAGCCCCAGCATTTT,CATSDSGTPSGNQPQHF
-,TRBV28,TRBJ2-3,14,TRBD2,TGTGCCAGCAGTTTAACTAGCGGGAGAAATACGCAGTATTTT,CASSLTSGRNTQYF
-,TRBV18,TRBJ2-7,14,-,TGTGCCAGCTCCCTCGGGGTTTCCGCCTACGAGCAGTACTTC,CASSLGVSAYEQYF
-,TRBV5-1,TRBJ2-6,15,-,TGCGCCAGCAGCTTAGGGGGATCTGGGGCCAACGTCCTGACTTTC,CASSLGGSGANVLTF